A selection of T cell receptor beta chains follows, all from one sample in a study of Tregs in tolerant kidney transplant recipients. Repertoires were generated with immunoSEQ multiplex PCR, while TCRdb's copy carries only in-frame clones and drops some. The table records tens of thousands of clones, about four fifths of them present only once. Their recognized antigens are unknown. The sample taken for sequencing was Tregs from blood cultured with allogeneic cells. Receptor source: a human donor in good health. The CDR3 runs from the conserved cysteine through the conserved F or W. Fields, in order: V gene, J gene, CDR3 protein.

TRBV4-2	TRBJ2-1	CASSLSGARKHNEQFF
TRBV29-1	TRBJ2-2	CSVEFPWTSGSANTGELFF
TRBV29-1	TRBJ1-6	CSAASWTVPLGSSPLHF
TRBV2	TRBJ2-2	CASTSTGELFF
TRBV5-1	TRBJ1-2	CASSPGGMVYGYTF
TRBV19	TRBJ1-2	CASSSHGAVHTF
TRBV6-6	TRBJ2-1	CASSYSSLRYNEQFF
TRBV19	TRBJ1-1	CATTPRTNTEAFF
TRBV5-6	TRBJ2-5	CASSFQGYRAGGETQYF
TRBV20-1	TRBJ2-7	CSARVGYEQYF
TRBV18	TRBJ1-2	CASSPPAQNRAGYTF
TRBV5-6	TRBJ1-1	CASSLEGQGWAEAFF
TRBV18	TRBJ1-5	CASSLGDGDQPQHF
TRBV6-5	TRBJ1-6	CASGQGNSPLHF
TRBV19	TRBJ1-1	CASTSIWDGAEAFF
TRBV4-3	TRBJ1-4	CASSQEITTNEKLFF
TRBV7-9	TRBJ2-5	CASSFGPFSPQYF
TRBV4-3	TRBJ1-4	CASSHYSPGEKLFF
TRBV9	TRBJ1-3	CASSPPGDSGNTIYF
TRBV5-1	TRBJ1-2	CASSRTGNYGYTF
TRBV5-4	TRBJ1-2	CASSQETGGRGYTF
TRBV7-9	TRBJ2-5	CASSLWTSGGAQYF
TRBV15	TRBJ2-4	CATSRDKGADIQYF
TRBV13	TRBJ2-3	CASSPRVGAWDTQYF
TRBV18	TRBJ1-2	CASSPNRQLSNYGYTF